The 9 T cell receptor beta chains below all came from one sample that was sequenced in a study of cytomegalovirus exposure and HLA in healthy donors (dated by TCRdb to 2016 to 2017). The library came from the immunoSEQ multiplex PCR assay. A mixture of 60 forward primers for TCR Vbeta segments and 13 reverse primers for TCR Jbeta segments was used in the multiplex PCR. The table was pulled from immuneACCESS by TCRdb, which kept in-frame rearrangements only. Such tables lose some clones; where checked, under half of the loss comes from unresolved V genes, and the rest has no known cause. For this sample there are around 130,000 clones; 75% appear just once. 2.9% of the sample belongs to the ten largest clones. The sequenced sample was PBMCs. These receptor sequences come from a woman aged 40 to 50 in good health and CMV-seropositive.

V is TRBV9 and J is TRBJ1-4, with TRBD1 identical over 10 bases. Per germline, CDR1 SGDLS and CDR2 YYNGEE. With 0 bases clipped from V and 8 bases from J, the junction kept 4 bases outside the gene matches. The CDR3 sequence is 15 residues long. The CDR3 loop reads CASSVGDRGLEKLFF. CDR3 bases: TGTGCCAGCAGCGTAGGCGACAGGGGGCTGGAAAAACTGTTTTTT.

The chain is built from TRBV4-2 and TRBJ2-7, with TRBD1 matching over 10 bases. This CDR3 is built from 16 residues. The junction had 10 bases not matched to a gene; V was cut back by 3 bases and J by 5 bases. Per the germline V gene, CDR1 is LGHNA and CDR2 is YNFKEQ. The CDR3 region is CASSQDLGQGRHEQYF. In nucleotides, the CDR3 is TGTGCCAGCAGCCAGGACTTGGGACAGGGGAGGCACGAGCAGTACTTC.

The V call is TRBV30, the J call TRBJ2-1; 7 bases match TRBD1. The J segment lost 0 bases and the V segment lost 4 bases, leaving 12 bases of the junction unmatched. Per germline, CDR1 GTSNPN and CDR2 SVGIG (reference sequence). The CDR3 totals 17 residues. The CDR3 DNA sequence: TGTGCCTGGATTGGGCAGGGGGTGTCCAGCTCCTACAATGAGCAGTTCTTC. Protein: CAWIGQGVSSSYNEQFF.

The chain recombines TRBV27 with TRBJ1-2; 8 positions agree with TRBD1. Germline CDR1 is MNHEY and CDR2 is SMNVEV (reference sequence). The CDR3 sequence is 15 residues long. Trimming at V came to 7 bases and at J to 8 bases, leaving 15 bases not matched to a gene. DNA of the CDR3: TGTGCCAGCACTCCTGGGACAGGTGTCCCGGGGGGCTACACCTTC. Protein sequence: CASTPGTGVPGGYTF.

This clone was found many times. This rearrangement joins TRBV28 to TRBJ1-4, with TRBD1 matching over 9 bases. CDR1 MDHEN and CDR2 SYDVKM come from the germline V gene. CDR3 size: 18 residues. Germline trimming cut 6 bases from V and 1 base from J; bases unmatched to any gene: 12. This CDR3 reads CASRPFTGGTGTNEKLFF. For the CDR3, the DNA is TGTGCCAGCAGGCCTTTTACAGGGGGCACTGGAACTAATGAAAAACTGTTTTTT.

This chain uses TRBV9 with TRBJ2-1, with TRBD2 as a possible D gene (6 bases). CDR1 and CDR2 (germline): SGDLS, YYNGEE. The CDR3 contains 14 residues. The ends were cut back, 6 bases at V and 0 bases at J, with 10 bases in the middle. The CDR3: CASTRDFSYNEQFF. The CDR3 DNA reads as TGTGCCAGCACCAGGGACTTCTCCTACAATGAGCAGTTCTTC. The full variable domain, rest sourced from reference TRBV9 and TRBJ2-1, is DSGVTQTPKHLITATGQRVTLRCSPRSGDLSVYWYQQSLDQGLQFLIQYYNGEERAKGNILERFSAQQFPDLHSELNLSSLELGDSALYFCASTRDFSYNEQFFGPGTRLTVL.

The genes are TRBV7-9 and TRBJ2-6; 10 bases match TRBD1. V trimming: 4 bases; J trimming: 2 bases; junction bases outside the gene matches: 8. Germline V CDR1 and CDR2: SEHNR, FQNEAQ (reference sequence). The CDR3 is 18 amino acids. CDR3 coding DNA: TGTGCCAGCAGCTCGACGGGACAGGGGTTCGCTGGGGCCAACGTCCTGACTTTC. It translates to CASSSTGQGFAGANVLTF. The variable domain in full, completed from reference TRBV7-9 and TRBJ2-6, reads DTGVSQNPRHKITKRGQNVTFRCDPISEHNRLYWYRQTLGQGPEFLTYFQNEAQLEKSRLLSDRFSAERPKGSFSTLEIQRTEQGDSAMYLCASSSTGQGFAGANVLTFGAGSRLTVL.

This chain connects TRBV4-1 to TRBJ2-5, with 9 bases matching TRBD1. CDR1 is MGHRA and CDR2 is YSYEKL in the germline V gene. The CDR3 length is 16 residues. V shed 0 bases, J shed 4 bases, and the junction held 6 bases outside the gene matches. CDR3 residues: CASSQEAQGARETQYF. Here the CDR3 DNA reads TGCGCCAGCAGCCAAGAGGCACAGGGGGCCCGAGAGACCCAGTACTTC.

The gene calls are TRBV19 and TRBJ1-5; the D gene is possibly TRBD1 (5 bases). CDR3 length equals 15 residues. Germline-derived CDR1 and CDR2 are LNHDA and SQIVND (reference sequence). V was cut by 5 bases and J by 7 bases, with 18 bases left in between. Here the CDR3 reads CASSGRGGNGQPQHF. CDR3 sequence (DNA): TGTGCCAGTAGTGGGCGGGGGGGTAATGGGCAGCCCCAGCATTTT. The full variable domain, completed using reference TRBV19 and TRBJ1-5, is DGGITQSPKYLFRKEGQNVTLSCEQNLNHDAMYWYRQDPGQGLRLIYYSQIVNDFQKGDIAEGYSVSREKKESFPLTVTSAQKNPTAFYLCASSGRGGNGQPQHFGDGTRLSIL.